The 20 T cell receptor beta chains below come from one sample, sequenced in a study of T cells in Graves' hyperthyroidism and ophthalmopathy. Amplification of TCR beta CDR3 regions was performed using RNA transcripts as template. First-round RT-PCR of the TCR CDR3 relied on the HTBI primer set. In TCRdb, the multiplex PCR reads were re-called with MiXCR into one record per CDR3 protein. The sample comprises about 400,000 distinct CDR3 sequences, 15% to 17% of which are singletons, and around 7.7% rests with the top ten. Sequencing was done on a sample of blood. The receptors here all came from a woman aged 18-29 years with Graves' hyperthyroidism.

This clonotype was recorded at least ten times. The chain employs TRBV3-1 and TRBJ1-3; possibly TRBD1 for D (5 bases). CDR1 LGHDT and CDR2 YNNKEL come from the germline V gene (reference sequence). The V end lost 3 bases, the J end lost 0 bases, and 12 bases lay between the germline ends. The CDR3 extends over 16 amino acids. In DNA form, the CDR3 reads TGTGCCAGCAGCCACGCCCCGAGGGGCTCTGGAAACACCATATATTTT. Protein product: CASSHAPRGSGNTIYF. Full variable domain (missing parts from reference TRBV3-1 and TRBJ1-3): DTAVSQTPKYLVTQMGNDKSIKCEQNLGHDTMYWYKQDSKKFLKIMFSYNNKELIINETVPNRFSPKSPDKAHLNLHINSLELGDSAVYFCASSHAPRGSGNTIYFGEGSWLTVV.

This chain uses TRBV3-1 with TRBJ1-4; possibly TRBD1 for D (5 bases). CDR1 is LGHDT and CDR2 is YNNKEL in the germline V gene (reference sequence). The CDR3 has 13 amino acids. Trimming removed 4 bases at V and 7 bases at J, with 10 bases between. CDR3: CASSRRDGEKLFF. CDR3 bases: TGTGCCAGCAGCCGCCGGGACGGTGAAAAACTGTTTTTT.

This clonotype has a handful of counts. The rearrangement links TRBV10-3 to TRBJ2-5; 8 bases match TRBD2. J lost 4 bases, V lost 0 bases, and 7 bases had no gene match. There are 16 residues in the CDR3. Looked up from germline, CDR1 is ENHRY and CDR2 is SYGVKD. In DNA, the CDR3 is TGTGCCATCAGTGAGTCTCCAGCGGGAGCTCTAGAGACCCAGTACTTC. Translating it yields CAISESPAGALETQYF.

This clonotype was counted ten times or more. This chain links TRBV20-1 with TRBJ1-2; possibly TRBD1 for D (5 bases). CDR1 and CDR2 (germline): DFQATT, SNEGSKA (reference sequence). V dropped 0 bases and J dropped 4 bases, with 12 bases sitting between them. This CDR3 has 14 residues. In nucleotides, the CDR3 is TGCAGTGCTAGAGATCCATCGGGGGGCTATGGCTACACCTTC. This encodes CSARDPSGGYGYTF.

This clonotype was picked up many times. The chain uses TRBV20-1 and TRBJ2-2; 8 bases align to TRBD2. CDR1 and CDR2 (germline): DFQATT, SNEGSKA (reference sequence). The CDR3 length is 15 residues. V gave up 3 bases and J gave up 4 bases; unmatched junction bases: 7. The CDR3 nucleotides read TGCAGTGCTAGCGGGGGGGCCCCGGGCACCGGGGAGCTGTTTTTT. Translated: CSASGGAPGTGELFF.

This clonotype occurred many times. The genes are TRBV30 and TRBJ2-1; 7 bases line up with TRBD2. Trimming at V came to 8 bases and at J to 8 bases, leaving 15 bases not matched to a gene. The CDR3 is 14 amino acids. Germline CDR1 and CDR2: GTSNPN and SVGIG (reference sequence). This CDR3 reads CARSGRGRADEQFF. The CDR3 nucleotides are TGTGCCCGGTCCGGACGGGGGAGGGCCGATGAGCAGTTCTTC.

This clonotype was recorded at least ten times. The rearrangement uses TRBV7-9 and TRBJ2-2; 8 positions agree with TRBD1. The V and J ends lost 3 bases and 7 bases, in that order; junction bases with no gene match: 4. The CDR3 loop spans 14 amino acids. Germline V gene lookup returns CDR1 SEHNR and CDR2 FQNEAQ (reference sequence). DNA for the CDR3: TGTGCCAGCAGCTTGACAGGGGCGATCGGGGAGCTGTTTTTT. This encodes CASSLTGAIGELFF.

In this sample, this clonotype turned up many times. The chain joins TRBV11-2 to TRBJ1-4; D is perhaps TRBD1 (5 bases). This CDR3 is built from 15 residues. The germline V gene has CDR1 SGHAT and CDR2 FQNNGV. V lost 0 bases to trimming and J lost 8 bases, with 13 bases between them. The CDR3 coding sequence is TGTGCCAGCAGCTTAGAATTCAGGGTGGAGGAAAAACTGTTTTTT. Translated, it gives CASSLEFRVEEKLFF.

Notes on this clonotype: A much larger clonotype is one base distant, so this may be a read error. The rearrangement uses TRBV6-2 or TRBV6-3 and TRBJ1-4; D possibly corresponds to TRBD1 (5 bases). This CDR3 contains 13 residues. Germline V CDR1 and CDR2: MNHEY, SVGEGT. V shed 2 bases and J shed 12 bases, with 13 bases lying between them. CDR3 coding DNA: TGTGCCAGCAGTTACCGGAGGGGCGTGGAACTGTTTTTT. It encodes CASSYRRGVELFF.

This clonotype was recorded many times. The chain uses TRBV4-2 and TRBJ2-7; D is unresolved. Trimming shortened V by 4 bases and J by 0 bases, and 10 bases separated the two germline ends. This CDR3 has 14 residues. CDR1 LGHNA and CDR2 YNFKEQ come from the germline V gene. DNA of the CDR3: TGTGCCAGCAGCCCGCGACTGCGCTCCTACGAGCAGTACTTC. As protein: CASSPRLRSYEQYF.

This clonotype has ten or more counts. The chain couples TRBV30 to TRBJ2-3, with D possibly TRBD2 on 6 matching bases. V dropped 0 bases and J dropped 9 bases, with 10 bases sitting between them. CDR1 and CDR2 (germline): GTSNPN, SVGIG (reference sequence). The CDR3 covers 12 residues. CDR3 bases: TGTGCCTGGAGTGTATTCGCGGGGACGCAGTATTTT. Translation: CAWSVFAGTQYF.

V gene TRBV12-3 or TRBV12-4 combines with J gene TRBJ1-6, with 8 positions matching TRBD1. V shed 6 bases and J 10 bases; nucleotides not matched to a gene: 11. The CDR3 consists of 15 residues. CDR3 DNA sequence: TGTGCCAGCAGAGTCAAGCAGGGGGCAGGGTCACCCCTCCACTTT. It encodes CASRVKQGAGSPLHF.

J is TRBJ2-2 and V is TRBV13, with D possibly matching TRBD1 (7 bases). Germline loops: CDR1 PRHDT, CDR2 FYEKMQ (reference sequence). The germline V and J ends were trimmed by 2 bases and 6 bases, with 10 bases remaining between them. The CDR3 length is 14 residues. Here the CDR3 reads CASSLRGTAGELFF. The DNA for the CDR3 is TGTGCCAGCAGCTTACGGGGGACAGCCGGGGAGCTGTTTTTT. Based on the CDR3 plus reference TRBV13 and TRBJ2-2, the full variable domain is AAGVIQSPRHLIKEKRETATLKCYPIPRHDTVYWYQQGPGQDPQFLISFYEKMQSDKGSIPDRFSAQQFSDYHSELNMSSLELGDSALYFCASSLRGTAGELFFGEGSRLTVL.

This clonotype occurred many times. The rearrangement joins TRBV3-1 to TRBJ1-1; D might be TRBD1 (5 bases). CDR1 is LGHDT and CDR2 is YNNKEL in the germline V gene (reference sequence). Trimming stripped 2 bases from V and 8 bases from J, with 15 bases between. This CDR3 contains 14 residues. The CDR3: CASSQKSGAPEAFF. For the CDR3, the DNA is TGTGCCAGCAGCCAAAAGTCTGGGGCCCCCGAAGCTTTCTTT.

This clonotype was counted ten times or more. The chain recombines TRBV7-9 with TRBJ2-7; D is tentatively TRBD1 or TRBD2 (5 bases each). Trimming pared 1 base from V and 1 base from J, leaving 14 bases between. Germline CDR1 SEHNR, CDR2 FQNEAQ (reference sequence). The CDR3 covers 16 residues. The CDR3 DNA is TGTGCCAGCAGCTTAGATCTTGGGGGAACGTCCTACGAGCAGTACTTC. It translates to CASSLDLGGTSYEQYF.

The chain employs TRBV27 and TRBJ2-2; possibly TRBD1 or TRBD2 for D (6 bases each). Germline CDR1 MNHEY, CDR2 SMNVEV (reference sequence). Trimming removed 5 bases at V and 3 bases at J, with 28 bases between. This CDR3 contains 20 residues. CDR3: CASSGDGPGHPGLYTGELFF. The CDR3 DNA reads as TGTGCCAGCAGTGGCGACGGTCCGGGACACCCGGGACTGTACACCGGGGAGCTGTTTTTT.

There are many counts of this clonotype. This chain connects TRBV2 to TRBJ2-1; TRBD2 aligns across 9 bases. The CDR3 sequence is 16 residues long. CDR1 and CDR2 from the germline V gene are SNHLY and FYNNEI. J was trimmed by 2 bases and V by 6 bases; bases with no gene match: 8. The CDR3 loop reads CASSLWASGAYNEQFF. The CDR3 DNA reads TGTGCCAGCAGCCTATGGGCTAGCGGGGCCTACAATGAGCAGTTCTTC.

Many counts were recorded for this clonotype. This chain joins TRBV12-3 or TRBV12-4 and TRBJ1-2; 7 bases fit TRBD1. V trimming: 8 bases; J trimming: 4 bases; junction bases outside the gene matches: 7. There are 13 residues in the CDR3. The CDR3: CASGTATTYGYTF. CDR3 sequence (DNA): TGTGCCAGCGGGACAGCAACTACCTATGGCTACACCTTC.

The chain carries TRBV20-1 and TRBJ2-1; 10 bases match TRBD2. V shed 6 bases, J shed 8 bases, and the junction held 10 bases outside the gene matches. Germline V CDR1 and CDR2: DFQATT, SNEGSKA (reference sequence). The CDR3 length is 14 residues. DNA for the CDR3: TGCAGTGCCCCCAAAGCGGGAGGGCCCGATGAGCAGTTCTTC. Amino acids: CSAPKAGGPDEQFF.

There are a few counts of this clonotype. The chain carries TRBV18 and TRBJ2-2, with D perhaps given as TRBD1 or TRBD2 (5 bases each). This CDR3 has 14 residues. Germline assignment: CDR1 KGHSH and CDR2 LQKENI. Between the trimmed V and J ends, which lost 4 bases and 3 bases, there was a span of 9 bases. CDR3 region: CASSQGTHTGELFF. DNA for the CDR3: TGTGCCAGCTCACAGGGGACCCACACCGGGGAGCTGTTTTTT.